This TCR beta chain was profiled in a study of blood T cell repertoires in COVID-19 (dated by TCRdb to 2018 to 2020). Background on the whole study: Samples covering the acute and convalescent phases of COVID-19 were provided by collaborators in the United States, Italy and Spain. The dataset comprised deeply sampled blood TCRbeta repertoires from subjects exposed to, actively infected with, or recovered from COVID-19. The samples were drawn from two sources: the first 160 participants of the ongoing ImmuneRACE study, and fewer than 1,500 subjects contributed by 6 global collaborators. The material from the prospective study consisted of cDNA or gDNA derived from T cells, B-cell-depleted T cells, or PBMCs. The repertoires were released in a freely available public database intended as a resource for research on the immune response to SARS-CoV-2. Nearly every sample came with metadata listing a de-identified subject ID, COVID-19 status, age in years and sex. Where HLA class I and class II types were available, the types were taken from metadata supplied by the sample provider, not from assay-based typing.

Compared with germline, V lacks 0 bases and J lacks 0 bases; bases without a gene match: 5. Including cysteine and phenylalanine, the CDR3 has 17 amino acids. CDR3 DNA only is kept here, 51 bases in frame from base 1. From a lookup of the germline V gene, CDR1 and CDR2 are SGHVS and FNYEAQ. There are a few counts of this clone. The antigen it recognizes is unknown. Base qualities are not at hand, and no much larger clone is one base apart. Overall results and qualifications from the work: The quantity of clinical and demographic metadata differed by source and by participant and was supplied without curation.

Collaborating institutions collected whole blood in K2EDTA tubes following their own protocols. For TCRbeta analysis, collaborators shipped samples as frozen whole blood, isolated PBMCs, or DNA extracted from either of those sample types. TCRbeta CDR3 regions were amplified from genomic DNA by means of the immunoSEQ Assay, a bias-controlled multiplex PCR. As for how the authors treated the data: The number of nucleated cells in each sample was estimated from the amplification of reference gene primers within the assay. To quantify the absolute abundance of each unique TCRbeta CDR3 rearrangement, sequence reads were collapsed and filtered. For each sample, productive Simpson clonality was calculated by taking the square root of Simpson's diversity index across productive rearrangements. This is the immuneACCESS table as TCRdb keeps it, with only in-frame sequences that have V and J called. A part of the clones is gone; compared with another copy, unresolved V genes explain less than half, and the rest is unexplained. V and J calls and clone size are those listed in that table; D and trimming were worked out from the DNA. This sample is represented by more than 95,000 clones; 65% to 90% of them were singletons. The top ten clonotypes cover 5% to 8% of the sample.

Source material: peripheral blood. The sequence came from a man older than 75 with active or convalescent COVID-19. This chain joins TRBV7-6 to TRBJ2-5, with 9 bases aligning to TRBD2. The nucleotide sequence is given as TGTGCCAGCAGCTTAGCCGTAGCGGGAGAGGACCAAGAGACCCAGTACTTC. Its protein is CASSLAVAGEDQETQYF.